This T cell receptor (beta chain) was found in a study of Graves' ophthalmopathy and Graves' hyperthyroidism. Study observations and caveats: The authors also found most expanded thyroid clonotypes above 0.001 frequency in blood. With roughly 88% sensitivity and more than 75% specificity, a 13-signature model separated ophthalmopathy from stable hyperthyroidism.

To note about this clonotype: Antigen specificity is unknown.

The TCR beta CDR3 regions underwent amplification from RNA transcripts. HTBI primers were used in a first-round RT-PCR, which preceded a second-round multiplex PCR. TCRdb ran MiXCR on the multiplex PCR reads and lists one entry per CDR3 protein. Of about 620,000 distinct CDR3 sequences listed, over 20% are singletons. CDR1 and CDR2 from the germline V gene are MNHNS and SASEGT. V lost 6 bases to trimming and J lost 7 bases, with 21 bases between them. The CDR3 covers 15 residues. The origin of this receptor is a woman younger than 30 with stable Graves' hyperthyroidism. Some clones in this sample may be carry-over from other donors' samples. Material: peripheral blood. This chain links TRBV6-1 with TRBJ1-1, with D possibly matching TRBD1 (5 bases). In DNA form, the CDR3 reads TGTGCCAGCAGGGCCCCCGCTCAGGGCATTTTTGAAGCTTTCTTT. Translation: CASRAPAQGIFEAFF.